These T cell receptor beta chains were read from a single sample in a study of shared clonotypes between healthy human individuals. Some clones are missing from TCRdb's copy, which holds only in-frame ones; the method was immunoSEQ multiplex PCR. The table has around 1.4 million clones, approximately 98.5% seen once. The sample consisted of naive CD4+ T cells sorted from blood. The receptors were gathered from a man aged 25 to 45 in good health. The CDR3 runs from the conserved cysteine through the conserved F or W. The size field is filled for only some rows; it gives once, few, many or a size class.

v_gene: TRBV4-1; abundance: NA; CDR3aa: CASSQDGLLKNIQYF
v_gene: TRBV5-1; abundance: NA; CDR3aa: CASSFAGSSTEAFF
v_gene: TRBV5-8; abundance: NA; CDR3aa: CASSLFGTGNTEAFF
v_gene: TRBV7-2; abundance: NA; CDR3aa: CASSLSGTPSSYNEQFF
v_gene: TRBV6-6; abundance: NA; CDR3aa: CASSLRQGSAKNIQYF
v_gene: TRBV5-5; abundance: NA; CDR3aa: CASSVVSGKNTGELFF
v_gene: TRBV30; abundance: NA; CDR3aa: CAWQGVIADTQYF
v_gene: TRBV5-1; abundance: NA; CDR3aa: CASSFFSSGNRDTQYF
v_gene: TRBV9; abundance: NA; CDR3aa: CASSYRSGITNTGELFF
v_gene: TRBV9; abundance: NA; CDR3aa: CASSYPADTGELFF
v_gene: TRBV7-9; abundance: NA; CDR3aa: CASSPRGYGNTIYF
v_gene: TRBV27; abundance: NA; CDR3aa: CASMGTWNSSNEKLFF
v_gene: TRBV18; abundance: NA; CDR3aa: CASSSKAGPLGTEAFF
v_gene: TRBV29-1; abundance: NA; CDR3aa: CSAYAASGIYNEQFF
v_gene: TRBV5-4; abundance: NA; CDR3aa: CASSRSTDTQYF
v_gene: TRBV7-9; abundance: NA; CDR3aa: CASSSNRRRQETQYF
v_gene: TRBV19; abundance: NA; CDR3aa: CASSLSGQGAYFVGNQPQHF
v_gene: TRBV11-2; abundance: NA; CDR3aa: CASSLGGTSGRFYEQYF
v_gene: TRBV5-4; abundance: NA; CDR3aa: CASSWDRGIYEQYF
v_gene: TRBV7-9; abundance: NA; CDR3aa: CASSFNYEQYF
v_gene: TRBV28; abundance: NA; CDR3aa: CASIRTGGAETQYF
v_gene: TRBV7-8; abundance: NA; CDR3aa: CASSYPGREYHGYTF
v_gene: TRBV19; abundance: NA; CDR3aa: CASSIPLQEQYF
v_gene: TRBV15; abundance: NA; CDR3aa: CATSRGSRDNYGYTF
v_gene: TRBV5-1; abundance: NA; CDR3aa: CASSFLVATQETQYF
v_gene: TRBV5-1; abundance: NA; CDR3aa: CASSLGTGNTGELFF
v_gene: TRBV5-1; abundance: once; CDR3aa: CASSETGLAKNIQYF
v_gene: TRBV27; abundance: NA; CDR3aa: CASSLGQGADTQYF
v_gene: TRBV7-3; abundance: NA; CDR3aa: CASSDDREDTQYF
v_gene: TRBV5-1; abundance: once; CDR3aa: CASSFLAESTDTQYF
v_gene: TRBV9; abundance: once; CDR3aa: CASSHETSGTGELFF
v_gene: TRBV10-2; abundance: NA; CDR3aa: CASSERGTGHGYNEQFF
v_gene: TRBV28; abundance: once; CDR3aa: CASRSTSGRLGELFF
v_gene: TRBV11-3; abundance: NA; CDR3aa: CASSPVGGNTIYF
v_gene: TRBV5-6; abundance: NA; CDR3aa: CASSLVGQGLNTEAFF
v_gene: TRBV28; abundance: NA; CDR3aa: CASSLLKSAGFSNQPQHF
v_gene: TRBV5-4; abundance: NA; CDR3aa: CASSSLTGSYNEQFF
v_gene: TRBV5-1; abundance: once; CDR3aa: CASSSIPTGGLYNEQFF
v_gene: TRBV4-1; abundance: NA; CDR3aa: CASGARVGLSTGEQFF
v_gene: TRBV9; abundance: NA; CDR3aa: CASSVAGFAATDTQYF
v_gene: TRBV28; abundance: NA; CDR3aa: CASRMVGQGFDEQFF
v_gene: TRBV4-1; abundance: NA; CDR3aa: CASSLLVPAMNTEAFF
v_gene: TRBV10-2; abundance: NA; CDR3aa: CASSTGNEKLFF
v_gene: TRBV7-3; abundance: NA; CDR3aa: CASSYDGNTEAFF
v_gene: TRBV30; abundance: NA; CDR3aa: CALRGGTPQETQYF
v_gene: TRBV19; abundance: few; CDR3aa: CASSVRMTAYEQYF
v_gene: TRBV30; abundance: NA; CDR3aa: CAWTPGLAGGGYNEQFF
v_gene: TRBV6-6; abundance: NA; CDR3aa: CASSYNPNYGYTF
v_gene: TRBV29-1; abundance: NA; CDR3aa: CSAISRGLGDEQYF